The clone carrying this T cell receptor (beta chain) was observed many times. The antigen is undetermined. The data belong to a study of spatial heterogeneity in lung cancer. One entry per CDR3 protein results from TCRdb running MiXCR on the 5' RACE reads. The sample has about 70,000 distinct CDR3 sequences; approximately 8.9% are singletons. Study-level results: The appearance of ubiquitous expanded tumor TCRs in blood was greater at resection than follow-up.

As to time point: blood at routine non-recurrence follow-up after resection. No cells were sorted before sequencing. The whole RNA sequenced was extracted from tumor, nontumor lung or frozen PBMC. The CDR3 extends over 12 amino acids. Germline V lookup: CDR1 MNHEY, CDR2 SMNVEV (reference sequence). Trimming removed 8 bases from V and 14 bases from J; junction bases left unmatched: 10. The chain joins TRBV27 to TRBJ2-3; TRBD2 agrees at 10 bases. The specimen comprised PBMCs, sampled at follow-up. The receptor was derived from a female donor with early-stage non-small cell lung cancer. The CDR3 loop is CASAPLAGSRYF. CDR3 nucleotide sequence: TGTGCCAGCGCCCCACTAGCGGGGTCTAGGTATTTT.